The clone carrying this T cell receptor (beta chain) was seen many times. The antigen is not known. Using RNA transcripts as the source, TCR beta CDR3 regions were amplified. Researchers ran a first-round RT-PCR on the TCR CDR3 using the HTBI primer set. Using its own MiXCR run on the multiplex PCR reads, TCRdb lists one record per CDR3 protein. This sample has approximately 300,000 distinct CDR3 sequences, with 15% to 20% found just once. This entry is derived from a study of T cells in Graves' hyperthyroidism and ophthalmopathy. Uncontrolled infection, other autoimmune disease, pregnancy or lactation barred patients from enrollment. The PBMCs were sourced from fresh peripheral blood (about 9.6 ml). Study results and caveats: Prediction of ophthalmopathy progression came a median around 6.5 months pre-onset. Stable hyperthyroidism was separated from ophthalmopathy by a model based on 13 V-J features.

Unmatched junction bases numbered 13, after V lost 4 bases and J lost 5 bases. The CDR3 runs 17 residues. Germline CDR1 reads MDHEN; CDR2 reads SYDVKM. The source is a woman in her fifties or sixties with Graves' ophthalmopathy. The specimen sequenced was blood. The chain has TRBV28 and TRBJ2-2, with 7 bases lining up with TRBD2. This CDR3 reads CASSYPPGGADTGELFF. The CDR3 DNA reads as TGTGCCAGCAGTTACCCCCCGGGGGGAGCGGATACCGGGGAGCTGTTTTTT.